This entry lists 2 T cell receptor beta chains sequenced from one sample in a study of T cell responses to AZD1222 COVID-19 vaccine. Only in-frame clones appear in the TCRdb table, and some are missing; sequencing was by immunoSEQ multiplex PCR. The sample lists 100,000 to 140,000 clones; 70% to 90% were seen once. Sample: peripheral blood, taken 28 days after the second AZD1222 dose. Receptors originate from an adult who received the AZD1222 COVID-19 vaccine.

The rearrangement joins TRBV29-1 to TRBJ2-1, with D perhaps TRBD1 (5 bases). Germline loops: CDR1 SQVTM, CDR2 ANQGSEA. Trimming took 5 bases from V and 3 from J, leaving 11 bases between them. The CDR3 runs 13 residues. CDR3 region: CSVRQTVYNEQFF. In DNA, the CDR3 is TGCAGCGTTCGACAGACTGTCTACAATGAGCAGTTCTTC.

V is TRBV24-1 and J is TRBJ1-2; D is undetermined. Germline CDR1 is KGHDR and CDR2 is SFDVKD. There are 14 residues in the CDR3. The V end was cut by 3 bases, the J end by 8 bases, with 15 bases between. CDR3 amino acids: CATSDGQPRGGYTF. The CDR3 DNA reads TGTGCCACCAGTGATGGGCAGCCCCGCGGGGGCTACACCTTC.